This entry features one T cell receptor (beta chain) sequence. This clone's antigen is unknown. No per-base quality is available; no much larger clone lies one base away. Every donor in the study was a healthy Caucasian. The library was made by 5' RACE. The sequencing machine was an Illumina HiSeq 2000. Template switching introduced a universal primer binding site; the final cDNA contained a unique molecular identifier, enabling accurate counting of TCR cDNA molecules. Specific primers in the conserved constant-segment region were used to synthesize first-strand cDNA for the TCR alpha and beta chains. To control for contamination, every cDNA library carried two barcodes: a SMART-Mk sample barcode plus Illumina barcodes. Two successive PCR steps introduced TruSeq adapter sequences along with Illumina sample barcodes. TCR alpha and beta cDNA libraries were sequenced on the Illumina HiSeq platform with custom primers. The published analysis was carried out like this. Raw reads were processed with MiGEC to extract unique molecular identifiers, and MiXCR was used to determine CDR3 positions. For each individual, recombination models were inferred using an EM algorithm with the repgenHMM and IGoR tools. Shared clonotype analysis was performed with the tcR package in R, normalizing sharing by the product of cloneset sizes. To study raw recombination free of thymic and clonal selection effects, out-of-frame nonproductive sequences were analyzed. TCRdb handled the public reads itself, with Q25 trimming in fastp and clone calling in MiXCR, and kept productive beta chains. Identical CDR3 proteins give one entry, which carries the most common genes and DNA. TCRdb assigned the V and J calls; the authors' analysis was not used. The table for this sample lists 1.5 million or so distinct CDR3 sequences; under 35% of them were counted only once. The ten largest make up 0.27% of the sample.

These data come from a study of identical twins (dated by TCRdb to the mid-2010s). A note on the overall study: The study deep-sequenced TCR alpha and beta repertoires from monozygotic twins, unrelated adults of various ages and cord blood to test whether fetal clonotypes persist. To rule out contamination, replicate twin experiments were performed at different times with different library preparation protocols.

Results and caveats for the whole study, not just this receptor: In monozygotic twins, out-of-frame TCR alpha sharing was systematically underestimated by recombination models, although the models agreed with sharing between unrelated individuals. Excess twin sharing in beta out-of-frame sequences was weaker because fewer shared sequences lowered the signal-to-noise ratio. Out-of-frame TCR alpha sequences shared between twins showed an excess of low generation-probability sequences compared with coincidental sharing between unrelated individuals. Because the same donors could not be followed over many years, the conclusions relied on cross-sectional statistical analysis. Abundant cord blood beta clonotypes had fewer insertions, young adult naive repertoires showed a similar but weaker trend, and memory repertoires showed no such trend. Invariant T cells such as MAIT and iNKT could partly confound zero-insertion analyses, although diverse VJ usage argued against such confounding for most clonotypes.

CDR3 length: 14 amino acids, cysteine to phenylalanine. Just CDR3 DNA is preserved here, 42 bases in frame from base 1. Relative to germline, V is missing 2 bases and J is missing 6 bases, with 4 bases of the junction outside any gene match. Per the germline V gene, SGDLS is the CDR1 and YYNGEE is the CDR2. Specimen: cord blood. The rearranged segments are TRBV9 and TRBJ2-1, with 8 bases matching TRBD1. The clonotype comes from a newborn girl in good health. Here the CDR3 is given as CASSVTGEINEQFF. The DNA is TGTGCCAGCAGCGTGACAGGGGAGATCAATGAGCAGTTCTTC.